Sequencing of this T cell receptor beta chain was carried out in a study of cytomegalovirus exposure and HLA in healthy donors. This clone has only one observation. What it binds is unknown. Study results and caveats: Reports indicate that TCR beta sequences accurately predicted the HLA-A and HLA-B alleles of most subjects.

It was with 60 Vbeta and 13 Jbeta primers that the PCR ran. Using immunoSEQ multiplex PCR, the repertoire was profiled, and TCRdb retains in-frame clones only, with some absent. The data contain about 190,000 clones, approximately 81% of them singletons. CDR3 size: 15 residues. Germline CDR1 reads SGHVS; CDR2 reads FQNEAQ. The chain links TRBV7-8 to TRBJ2-5; 7 bases map to TRBD1. The DNA end favors TRBJ2-7, so the J call may be wrong. Material for sequencing was PBMCs. The source of this sequence is a man in his fifties in good health and CMV-seronegative. CDR3: CASSLEARGTYEQYF. CDR3 bases: TGTGCCAGCAGCTTAGAGGCCAGGGGGACCTACGAGCAGTACTTC.